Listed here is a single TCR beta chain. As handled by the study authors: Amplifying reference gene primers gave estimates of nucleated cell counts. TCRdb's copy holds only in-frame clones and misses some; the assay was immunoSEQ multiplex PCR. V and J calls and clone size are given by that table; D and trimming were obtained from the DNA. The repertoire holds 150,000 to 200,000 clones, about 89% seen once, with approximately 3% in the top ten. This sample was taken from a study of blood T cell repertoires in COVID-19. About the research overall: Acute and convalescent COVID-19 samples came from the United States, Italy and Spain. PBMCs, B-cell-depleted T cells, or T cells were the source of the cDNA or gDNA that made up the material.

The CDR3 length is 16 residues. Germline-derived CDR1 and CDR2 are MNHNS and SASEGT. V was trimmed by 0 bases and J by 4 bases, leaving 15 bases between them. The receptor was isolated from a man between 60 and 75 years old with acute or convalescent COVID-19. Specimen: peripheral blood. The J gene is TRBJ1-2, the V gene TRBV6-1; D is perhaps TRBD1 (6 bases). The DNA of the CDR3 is TGTGCCAGCAGTGAAGCGTACGGGGGGCTTAGCTATGGCTACACCTTC. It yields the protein CASSEAYGGLSYGYTF.